These 27 T cell receptor beta chains were all obtained from the same sample, sequenced in a study of CD8+ T cells in alopecia areata (dated by TCRdb to the late 2010s). Per the publication, the time point label means: 24 weeks on oral tofacitinib. The treatment or condition label, as the study defines it: oral pan-JAK inhibitor, 5-10 mg twice daily. Library creation used the immunoSEQ multiplex PCR assay. For TCR sequencing, RNA was extracted from every sample and reverse transcribed into cDNA to serve as template. TCRdb carries this immuneACCESS record with in-frame sequences only. Its versions omit some clonotypes, under half of them owing to an unresolved V gene in the studies checked, with the rest unexplained. Recorded for this sample are 35,000 to 50,000 clones; 92% of them occurred a single time. Together, the top ten hold 15% to 20% of the sample. Specimen: CD8+ T cells sorted from blood, collected at week 24, from a patient treated with tofacitinib. Every receptor here comes from a human donor with alopecia areata.

V and J are TRBV7-6 and TRBJ2-1, with D tentatively TRBD2 (6 bases). V was clipped by 0 bases and J by 6 bases, with 9 bases between them. Germline V gene data show CDR1 as SGHVS and CDR2 as FNYEAQ. The CDR3 loop spans 14 amino acids. The CDR3, as DNA: TGTGCCAGCAGCTTAGCTGCGGGGCGCAATGAGCAGTTCTTC. The encoded protein is CASSLAAGRNEQFF.

This chain uses TRBV6-5 with TRBJ2-3; no clear D. Germline values: CDR1 MNHEY, CDR2 SVGAGI. V lost 4 bases and J lost 2, with 4 bases in between. CDR3 length: 12 amino acids. CDR3 nucleotide sequence: TGTGCCAGCAGTTCCCTCACAGATACGCAGTATTTT. It specifies CASSSLTDTQYF.

The chain recombines TRBV6-5 with TRBJ2-5, with 10 bases aligning to TRBD2. Germline trimming cut 2 bases from V and 5 bases from J; bases unmatched to any gene: 5. Germline values: CDR1 MNHEY, CDR2 SVGAGI. The CDR3 covers 15 residues. CDR3 residues: CASSYQRGGPETQYF. The DNA of the CDR3 is TGTGCCAGCAGTTACCAGCGGGGGGGCCCGGAGACCCAGTACTTC.

This chain joins TRBV6-5 and TRBJ2-3; TRBD2 is a possible D gene (6 bases). CDR1 is MNHEY, CDR2 SVGAGI, per germline. Trimming stripped 5 bases from V and 0 bases from J, with 9 bases between. The CDR3 covers 14 residues. The CDR3 sequence: CASSLALSTDTQYF. The CDR3 DNA reads TGTGCCAGCAGTCTAGCGTTGAGCACAGATACGCAGTATTTT.

The chain carries TRBV6-5 and TRBJ1-1; TRBD1 might be the D (5 bases). Germline loops: CDR1 MNHEY, CDR2 SVGAGI. The CDR3 sequence is 12 residues long. Between the trimmed V and J ends, which lost 1 base and 8 bases, there was a span of 8 bases. Here the CDR3 reads CASSYYGGEAFF. DNA for the CDR3: TGTGCCAGCAGTTACTACGGGGGGGAAGCTTTCTTT.

This chain links TRBV6-6 with TRBJ2-7, with no clear D. The germline V gene has CDR1 MNHNY and CDR2 SVGAGI (reference sequence). V was shortened by 2 bases and J by 4 bases, with 12 bases between the two germline ends. This CDR3 region has 14 residues. CDR3 protein: CASSYETTHYEQYF. The CDR3 coding sequence is TGTGCCAGCAGTTACGAGACGACACATTACGAGCAGTACTTC.

The chain recombines TRBV18 with TRBJ2-7; 11 bases agree with TRBD2. The trim removed 5 bases at V and 2 bases at J, leaving 11 bases unmatched. The CDR3 sequence is 17 residues long. Germline V gene sequence: CDR1 KGHSH, CDR2 LQKENI. CDR3 coding DNA: TGTGCCAGCTCAATCGGAGAACTAGCGGGGGCTACCTACGAGCAGTACTTC. It is translated as CASSIGELAGATYEQYF.

V and J are TRBV28 and TRBJ2-7, with D possibly matching TRBD1 (5 bases). The germline V gene encodes CDR1 MDHEN and CDR2 SYDVKM. The V and J ends lost 3 bases and 3 bases respectively, with 15 bases between them. The CDR3 runs 15 residues. The CDR3 sequence is CASSFFREVIYEQYF. CDR3 DNA: TGTGCCAGCAGTTTCTTCAGGGAAGTGATCTACGAGCAGTACTTC.

The V call is TRBV10-3, the J call TRBJ2-5, with D maybe TRBD2 (6 bases). The germline CDR1 and CDR2 sequences are ENHRY and SYGVKD. With 0 bases removed from V and 2 bases from J, the gap between germline ends came to 13 bases. The CDR3 runs to 16 residues. CDR3 sequence (DNA): TGTGCCATCAGTGAGTCGCGGGGCCCAAGGCAAGAGACCCAGTACTTC. Protein: CAISESRGPRQETQYF.

The genes are TRBV7-9 and TRBJ2-2, with 7 bases lining up with TRBD1. This CDR3 contains 16 residues. Germline V CDR1 and CDR2: SEHNR, FQNEAQ (reference sequence). V lost 5 bases, J lost 3 bases, and 9 bases stayed unmatched. The CDR3 region has the DNA TGTGCCAGCAGCCGTTCCATAGGGGGCGACACCGGGGAGCTGTTTTTT. It encodes CASSRSIGGDTGELFF.

The chain couples TRBV7-8 to TRBJ2-3, with a possible D match to TRBD2 (6 bases). The CDR3 is 16 amino acids. Trimming removed 1 base from V and 2 bases from J, with 13 bases in between. Germline CDR1 reads SGHVS; CDR2 reads FQNEAQ. In DNA, the CDR3 is TGTGCCAGCAGCTTAGGTCCGGGACTTTACACAGATACGCAGTATTTT. This encodes CASSLGPGLYTDTQYF.

The rearrangement uses TRBV6-6 and TRBJ2-2, with D perhaps TRBD1 (5 bases). V dropped 0 bases and J dropped 1 base, with 6 bases sitting between them. The CDR3 contains 15 residues. In germline, CDR1 is MNHNY, CDR2 SVGAGI (reference sequence). DNA for the CDR3: TGTGCCAGCAGTTACTCAGGGGAGAACACCGGGGAGCTGTTTTTT. Encoded protein: CASSYSGENTGELFF.

The chain combines TRBV19 with TRBJ2-2, with a tentative D call TRBD1 (5 bases). Between the trimmed V and J ends, which lost 6 bases and 2 bases, there was a span of 10 bases. Germline V gene sequence: CDR1 LNHDA, CDR2 SQIVND (reference sequence). This CDR3 has 14 residues. In nucleotides, the CDR3 is TGTGCCAGTAGGAACCAGGGTAACACCGGGGAGCTGTTTTTT. Its protein is CASRNQGNTGELFF.

The gene calls are TRBV7-9 and TRBJ2-1; D remains ambiguous. V was shortened by 3 bases and J by 7 bases, with 13 bases between the two germline ends. Germline loops: CDR1 SEHNR, CDR2 FQNEAQ (reference sequence). The CDR3 has 14 residues. The CDR3 region is CASSLPEVGNEQFF. The CDR3 bases are TGTGCCAGCAGCTTGCCCGAGGTTGGGAATGAGCAGTTCTTC. Together with reference TRBV7-9 and TRBJ2-1, the CDR3 gives the full variable domain: DTGVSQNPRHKITKRGQNVTFRCDPISEHNRLYWYRQTLGQGPEFLTYFQNEAQLEKSRLLSDRFSAERPKGSFSTLEIQRTEQGDSAMYLCASSLPEVGNEQFFGPGTRLTVL.

The genes are TRBV7-8 and TRBJ2-5, with D possibly TRBD2 on 6 matching bases. CDR1 SGHVS and CDR2 FQNEAQ come from the germline V gene. This CDR3 comprises 12 residues. V was trimmed by 1 base and J by 8 bases, leaving 8 bases between them. The CDR3 is CASSLGEDTQYF. The CDR3 coding sequence is TGTGCCAGCAGCTTAGGGGAGGACACCCAGTACTTC.

The chain has TRBV23-1 and TRBJ2-7; 7 positions match TRBD1. TRBV23-1 falls under the ORF class, with uncertain function. The CDR3 loop spans 17 amino acids. V was clipped by 0 bases and J by 2 bases; unmatched bases: 10. CDR3 region: CASSQSLSTGKTYEQYF. CDR3 nucleotides: TGCGCCAGCAGTCAATCGTTGTCGACAGGGAAAACCTACGAGCAGTACTTC.

The chain links TRBV27 to TRBJ2-1; TRBD2 aligns across 10 bases. The CDR3 is 13 amino acids. Trimming at V came to 7 bases and at J to 10 bases, leaving 7 bases not matched to a gene. Germline assignment: CDR1 MNHEY and CDR2 SMNVEV (reference sequence). This chain's CDR3 is CASNWASGGEQFF. CDR3 in DNA: TGTGCCAGCAATTGGGCTAGCGGGGGCGAGCAGTTCTTC.

The rearrangement joins TRBV25-1 to TRBJ1-1; weak D call: TRBD1 (5 bases). Trimming took off 0 bases at V and 11 bases at J, with 19 bases between the two ends. The CDR3 consists of 15 residues. From germline, CDR1 is MGHDK and CDR2 SYGVNS. DNA for the CDR3: TGTGCCAGCAGTGAATATGGTAGAATTGGGGGTCGGGCTTTCTTT. It yields the protein CASSEYGRIGGRAFF.

This rearrangement joins TRBV7-9 to TRBJ2-7; maybe TRBD2 (6 bases). The CDR3 runs 16 residues. Trimming pared 5 bases from V and 4 bases from J, leaving 21 bases between. Germline lookup yields CDR1 SEHNR and CDR2 FQNEAQ (reference sequence). The CDR3 spells CASSEPRGFSQYEQYF. CDR3 nucleotide sequence: TGTGCCAGCAGCGAACCCCGGGGGTTCAGCCAGTACGAGCAGTACTTC.

The chain employs TRBV30 and TRBJ2-2; a weak D match, TRBD2 (6 bases). CDR1 GTSNPN and CDR2 SVGIG come from the germline V gene (reference sequence). V lost 3 bases and J lost 0, with 11 bases in between. This CDR3 contains 15 residues. DNA for the CDR3: TGTGCCTGGAGCTCGGGAGATCCGAACACCGGGGAGCTGTTTTTT. Translating gives CAWSSGDPNTGELFF.

The chain recombines TRBV21-1 with TRBJ2-7. TRBV21-1 is a pseudogene segment. There are 14 residues in the CDR3. CDR3 region: CASSLRRGRHEQYF. As DNA, the CDR3 is TGTGCCAGCAGTCTGCGCCGGGGGCGGCACGAGCAGTACTTC.

This clone was picked up one time. The chain links TRBV7-2 to TRBJ2-7; D is perhaps TRBD2 (7 bases). This CDR3 has 14 amino acids. V dropped 7 bases and J dropped 3 bases, with 16 bases sitting between them. Germline loops: CDR1 SGHTA, CDR2 FQGNSA. The CDR3: CASTRGGEIYEQYF. In DNA, the CDR3 is TGTGCCAGCACCCGAGGGGGGGAGATCTACGAGCAGTACTTC.

This chain joins TRBV27 and TRBJ2-1; 10 bases agree with TRBD1. V was pared by 2 bases and J by 0 bases, with 7 bases of the junction left unmatched. The CDR3 covers 18 residues. The germline CDR1 and CDR2 sequences are MNHEY and SMNVEV (reference sequence). The CDR3 sequence is CASSLGTGAVSSYNEQFF. DNA of the CDR3: TGTGCCAGCAGTTTAGGGACAGGGGCGGTGAGCTCCTACAATGAGCAGTTCTTC.

Notes on this clone: In the same sample, other DNA sequences code for this CDR3. This chain uses TRBV4-3 with TRBJ2-7, with no clear D. V lost 0 bases and J lost 4, with 10 bases in between. This CDR3 contains 14 residues. CDR1 LGHNA and CDR2 YSLEER come from the germline V gene. CDR3 sequence: CASSQDLGVYEQYF. DNA for the CDR3: TGCGCCAGCAGCCAAGATCTAGGCGTTTACGAGCAGTACTTC.

V gene TRBV5-1 combines with J gene TRBJ2-1; 7 nucleotides align to TRBD2. V was pared by 0 bases and J by 6 bases, with 12 bases of the junction left unmatched. Looked up from germline, CDR1 is SGHRS and CDR2 is YFSETQ. This CDR3 is 17 amino acids long. The CDR3 protein is CASSLEGGEGLGNEQFF. The CDR3, as DNA: TGCGCCAGCAGCTTGGAGGGCGGGGAGGGCCTCGGCAATGAGCAGTTCTTC.

The V call is TRBV7-9, the J call TRBJ1-1, with D maybe TRBD1 (6 bases). Germline V gene data show CDR1 as SEHNR and CDR2 as FQNEAQ (reference sequence). V lost 5 bases and J lost 1, with 14 bases in between. This CDR3 comprises 15 residues. This CDR3 reads CASSPGGPGNTEAFF. The CDR3 region has the DNA TGTGCCAGCAGCCCCGGGGGGCCTGGGAACACTGAAGCTTTCTTT.

The V call is TRBV6-5, the J call TRBJ2-1; tentative D call: TRBD2 (5 bases). Trimming removed 5 bases from V and 6 bases from J, with 14 bases in between. Per germline, CDR1 MNHEY and CDR2 SVGAGI. The CDR3 contains 14 residues. The CDR3 DNA follows: TGTGCCAGCAGTCCAGGACTCTTCGCCAATGAGCAGTTCTTC. This translates into CASSPGLFANEQFF.